This T cell receptor (beta chain) was observed in a study of neurological immune-mediated disorders. Germline V gives CDR1 ENHRY, CDR2 SYGVKD. The ends were cut back, 3 bases at V and 5 bases at J, with 16 bases in the middle. CDR3 length: 16 residues. Each CDR3 protein is one row after TCRdb ran MiXCR on the 5' RACE reads. The sample lists tens of thousands of distinct CDR3 sequences, around 2.6% occurring once. This clonotype was observed at least ten times. The source material was PBMCs. The receptor's source is a woman in her twenties or thirties with multiple sclerosis. V usage is TRBV10-3 and J usage is TRBJ2-2, with D uncertain. CDR3 DNA sequence: TGTGCCATCAGTGACCACCTGGCAGGAACAACCGGGGAGCTGTTTTTT. Its protein product is CAISDHLAGTTGELFF.